Following are 5 T cell receptor beta chains from one sample sequenced in a study of T cells in Graves' hyperthyroidism and ophthalmopathy. The investigators amplified TCR beta CDR3 regions from RNA transcripts. An initial round of RT-PCR targeting the TCR CDR3 relied on the HTBI primer set. TCRdb called the multiplex PCR reads again in MiXCR, with one record for every CDR3 protein. The sample holds 500,000 to 650,000 distinct CDR3 sequences, just under 20% seen once. The sample consisted of blood. The receptors were gathered from a man aged 40-49 years with Graves' ophthalmopathy.

The V gene is TRBV3-1, the J gene TRBJ2-3; weak D call: TRBD2 (6 bases). V was shortened by 4 bases and J by 6 bases, with 14 bases between the two germline ends. CDR3 length: 14 residues. The germline gives CDR1 LGHDT, CDR2 YNNKEL (reference sequence). For the CDR3, the DNA is TGTGCCAGCAGCCGGGACTCCATAGGGGATACGCAGTATTTT. It specifies CASSRDSIGDTQYF.

This clonotype showed up just a few times. The V and J genes are TRBV3-1 and TRBJ2-1; 8 nucleotides line up with TRBD2. The CDR3 has 15 amino acids. Trimming took 6 bases from V and 4 from J; bases not matched to a gene: 8. Germline V gene sequence: CDR1 LGHDT, CDR2 YNNKEL (reference sequence). The CDR3 DNA sequence: TGTGCCAGCAGTTACAGCGGGAGTGGTTACAATGAGCAGTTCTTC. Translated, it gives CASSYSGSGYNEQFF.

This chain connects TRBV12-3 or TRBV12-4 to TRBJ2-2; no definite D call. The CDR3 contains 15 residues. Trimming removed 3 bases from V and 5 bases from J, with 13 bases in between. CDR3 sequence reads: CASSLLRVGTGELFF. The DNA for the CDR3 is TGTGCCAGCAGTTTGCTACGGGTGGGGACCGGGGAGCTGTTTTTT.

There are many counts of this clonotype. This chain links TRBV20-1 with TRBJ1-1, with 9 bases that match TRBD1. CDR3 length equals 13 residues. The germline gives CDR1 DFQATT, CDR2 SNEGSKA (reference sequence). The trim removed 4 bases at V and 5 bases at J, leaving 5 bases unmatched. The chain's CDR3 is CSANRGLSTEAFF. DNA for the CDR3: TGCAGTGCTAACAGGGGGCTTTCGACTGAAGCTTTCTTT.

The chain is built from TRBV27 and TRBJ2-2, with a tentative D call TRBD2 (5 bases). The CDR3 is 14 residues long. V dropped 8 bases and J dropped 6 bases, with 16 bases sitting between them. Germline V gene sequence: CDR1 MNHEY, CDR2 SMNVEV (reference sequence). The DNA for the CDR3 is TGTGCCAGCTGCATCCGGACTCCCCCCGGGGAGCTGTTTTTT. It yields the protein CASCIRTPPGELFF.